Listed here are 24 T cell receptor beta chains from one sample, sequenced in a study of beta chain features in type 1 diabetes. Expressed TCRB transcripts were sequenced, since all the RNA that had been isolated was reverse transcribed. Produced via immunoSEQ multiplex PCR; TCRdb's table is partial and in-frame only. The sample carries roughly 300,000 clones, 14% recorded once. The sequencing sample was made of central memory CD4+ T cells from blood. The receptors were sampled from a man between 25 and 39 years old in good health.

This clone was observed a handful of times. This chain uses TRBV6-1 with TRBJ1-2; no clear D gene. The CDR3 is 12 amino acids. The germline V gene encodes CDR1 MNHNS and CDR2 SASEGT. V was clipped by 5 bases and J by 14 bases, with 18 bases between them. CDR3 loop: CASSLRTGRLTF. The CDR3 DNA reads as TGTGCCAGCAGTCTAAGGACGGGCCGCCTGACCTTC.

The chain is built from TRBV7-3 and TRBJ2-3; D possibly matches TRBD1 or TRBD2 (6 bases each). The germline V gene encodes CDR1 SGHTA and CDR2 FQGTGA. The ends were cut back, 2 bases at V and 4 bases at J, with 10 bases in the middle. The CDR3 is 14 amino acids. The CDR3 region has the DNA TGTGCCAGCAGCTTACGGGGGCTGGCAGATACGCAGTATTTT. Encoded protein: CASSLRGLADTQYF.

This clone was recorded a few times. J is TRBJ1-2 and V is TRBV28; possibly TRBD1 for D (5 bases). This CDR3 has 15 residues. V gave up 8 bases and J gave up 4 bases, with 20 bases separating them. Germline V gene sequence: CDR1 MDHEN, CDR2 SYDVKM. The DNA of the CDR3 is TGTGCCAGCGACCCGGGGGTCCCAAAAGGCTATGGCTACACCTTC. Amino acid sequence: CASDPGVPKGYGYTF.

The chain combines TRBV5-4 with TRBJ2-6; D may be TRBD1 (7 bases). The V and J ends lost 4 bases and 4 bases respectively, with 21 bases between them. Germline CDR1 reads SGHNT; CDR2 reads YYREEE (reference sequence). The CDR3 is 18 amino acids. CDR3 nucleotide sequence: TGTGCCAGCAGCCCAGCGACAGGGAGGTTTTGGGGGGCCAACGTCCTGACTTTC. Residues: CASSPATGRFWGANVLTF.

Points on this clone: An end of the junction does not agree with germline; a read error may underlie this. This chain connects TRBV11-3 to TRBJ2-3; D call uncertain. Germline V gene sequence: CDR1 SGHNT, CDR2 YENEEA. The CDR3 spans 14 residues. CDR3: CASSLVIGTDTQYF. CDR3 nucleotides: TGTGCCAGCAGTTTAGTGATAGGCACAGATACGCAGTATTTT.

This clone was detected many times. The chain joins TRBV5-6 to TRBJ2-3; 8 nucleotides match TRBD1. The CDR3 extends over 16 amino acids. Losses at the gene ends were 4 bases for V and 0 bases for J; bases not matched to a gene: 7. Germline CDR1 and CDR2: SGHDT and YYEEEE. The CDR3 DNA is TGTGCCAGCAGCATATTTCAGGGGGCAAGCACAGATACGCAGTATTTT. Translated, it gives CASSIFQGASTDTQYF.

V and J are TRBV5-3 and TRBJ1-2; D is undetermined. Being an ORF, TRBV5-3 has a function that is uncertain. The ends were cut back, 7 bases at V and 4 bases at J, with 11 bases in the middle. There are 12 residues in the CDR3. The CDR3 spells CARSGSIYGYTF. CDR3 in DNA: TGTGCCAGATCCGGATCGATCTATGGCTACACCTTC.

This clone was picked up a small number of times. For the CDR3, the DNA is TGTGCCAGCAGCTTGGAAGGGCTAGGCAATGAGCAGTTCTTC. It is translated as CASSLEGLGNEQFF. J is TRBJ2-1 and V is TRBV5-6; D is ambiguous. Germline V CDR1 and CDR2: SGHDT, YYEEEE. With 0 bases removed from V and 6 bases from J, the gap between germline ends came to 10 bases. CDR3 length equals 14 residues. The whole variable domain, filled in from reference TRBV5-6 and TRBJ2-1, reads DAGVTQSPTHLIKTRGQQVTLRCSPKSGHDTVSWYQQALGQGPQFIFQYYEEEERQRGNFPDRFSGHQFPNYSSELNVNALLLGDSALYLCASSLEGLGNEQFFGPGTRLTVL.

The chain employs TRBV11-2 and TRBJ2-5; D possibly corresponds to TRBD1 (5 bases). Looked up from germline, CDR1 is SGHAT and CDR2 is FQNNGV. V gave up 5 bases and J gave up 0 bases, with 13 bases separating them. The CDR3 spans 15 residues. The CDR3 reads CASSGAGTDQETQYF. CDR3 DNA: TGTGCCAGCAGCGGGGCAGGAACGGACCAAGAGACCCAGTACTTC.

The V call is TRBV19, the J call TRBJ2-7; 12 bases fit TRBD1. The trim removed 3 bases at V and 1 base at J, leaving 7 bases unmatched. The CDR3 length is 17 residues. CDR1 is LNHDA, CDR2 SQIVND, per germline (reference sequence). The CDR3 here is CASSIGTGGVGSYEQYV. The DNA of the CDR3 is TGTGCCAGTAGTATTGGGACAGGGGGCGTCGGGTCCTACGAGCAGTACGTC.

CDR3 residues: CASSQAPRGNTEAFF. CDR3 bases: TGTGCCAGCAGCCAAGCACCCAGGGGGAACACTGAAGCTTTCTTT. The rearrangement joins TRBV14 to TRBJ1-1; D perhaps matches TRBD1 (6 bases). Germline CDR1 SGHDN, CDR2 FVKESK. With 1 base removed from V and 1 base from J, the gap between germline ends came to 10 bases. This CDR3 is 15 amino acids long.

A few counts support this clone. In nucleotides, the CDR3 is TGTGCCAGCAGCCTTTTGGGGAGAGGGGAGACCCAGTACTTC. Translated: CASSLLGRGETQYF. The chain has TRBV7-3 and TRBJ2-5; D perhaps matches TRBD2 (5 bases). Per germline, CDR1 SGHTA and CDR2 FQGTGA. The CDR3 runs to 14 residues. Trimming left V 5 bases short and J 5 bases short, with 15 bases between.

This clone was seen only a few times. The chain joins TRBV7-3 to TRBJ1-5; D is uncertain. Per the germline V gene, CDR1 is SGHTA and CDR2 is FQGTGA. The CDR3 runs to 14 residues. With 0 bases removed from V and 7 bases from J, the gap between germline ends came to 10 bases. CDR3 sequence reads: CASSLTDLRQPQHF. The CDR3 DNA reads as TGTGCCAGCAGCTTAACGGATTTGAGGCAGCCCCAGCATTTT.

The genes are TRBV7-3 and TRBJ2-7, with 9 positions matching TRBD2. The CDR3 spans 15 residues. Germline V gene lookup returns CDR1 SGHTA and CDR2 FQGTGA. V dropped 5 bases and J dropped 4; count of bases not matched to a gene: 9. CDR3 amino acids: CASSLSHSGSYEQYV. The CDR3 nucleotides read TGTGCCAGCAGCCTATCCCATAGCGGGAGTTACGAGCAGTACGTC.

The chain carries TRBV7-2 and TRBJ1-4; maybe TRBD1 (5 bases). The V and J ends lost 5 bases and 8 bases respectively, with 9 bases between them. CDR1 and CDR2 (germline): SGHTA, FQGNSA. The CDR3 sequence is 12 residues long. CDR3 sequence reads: CASSPGPEKLFF. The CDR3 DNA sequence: TGTGCCAGCAGCCCGGGACCCGAAAAACTGTTTTTT.

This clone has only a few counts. The CDR3 reads CASSRRGPNQPQHF. For the CDR3, the DNA is TGTGCCAGTAGTCGTCGAGGGCCCAATCAGCCCCAGCATTTT. This sequence joins TRBV19 and TRBJ1-5, with D hard to call. Germline V CDR1 and CDR2: LNHDA, SQIVND (reference sequence). V shed 5 bases and J shed 3 bases, with 11 bases lying between them. This CDR3 has 14 amino acids.

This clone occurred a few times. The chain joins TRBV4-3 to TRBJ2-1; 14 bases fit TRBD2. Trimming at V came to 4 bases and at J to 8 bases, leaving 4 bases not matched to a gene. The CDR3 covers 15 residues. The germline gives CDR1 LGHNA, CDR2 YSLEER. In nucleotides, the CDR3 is TGCGCCAGCAGCCTCGGGACTAGCGGGAGTTATGAGCAGTTCTTC. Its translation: CASSLGTSGSYEQFF.

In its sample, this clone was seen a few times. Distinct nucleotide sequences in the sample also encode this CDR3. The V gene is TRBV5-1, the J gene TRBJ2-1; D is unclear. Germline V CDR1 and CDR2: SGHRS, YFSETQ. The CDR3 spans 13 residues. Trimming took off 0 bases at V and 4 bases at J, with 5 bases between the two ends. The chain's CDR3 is CASSLATYNEQFF. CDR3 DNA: TGCGCCAGCAGCTTGGCGACTTACAATGAGCAGTTCTTC.

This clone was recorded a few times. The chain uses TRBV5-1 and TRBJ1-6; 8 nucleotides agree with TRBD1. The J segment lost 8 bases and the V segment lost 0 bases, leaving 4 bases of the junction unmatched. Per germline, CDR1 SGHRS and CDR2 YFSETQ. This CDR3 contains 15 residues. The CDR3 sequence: CASSLGTGWDSPLHF. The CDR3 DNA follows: TGCGCCAGCAGCTTGGGGACAGGGTGGGATTCACCCCTCCACTTT.

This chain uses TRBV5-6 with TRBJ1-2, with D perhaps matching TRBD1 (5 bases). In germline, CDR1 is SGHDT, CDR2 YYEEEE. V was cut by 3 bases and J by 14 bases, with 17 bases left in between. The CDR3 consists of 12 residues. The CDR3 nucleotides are TGTGCCAGCAGCTGGGACGAACAGCGGGAGACCTTC. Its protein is CASSWDEQRETF. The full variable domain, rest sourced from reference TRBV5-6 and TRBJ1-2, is DAGVTQSPTHLIKTRGQQVTLRCSPKSGHDTVSWYQQALGQGPQFIFQYYEEEERQRGNFPDRFSGHQFPNYSSELNVNALLLGDSALYLCASSWDEQRETFGSGTRLTVV.

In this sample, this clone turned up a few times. The CDR3: CATSRDRVQGRNGYTF. The CDR3 DNA is TGTGCCACCAGCAGAGATCGGGTACAGGGGCGCAATGGCTACACCTTC. This chain uses TRBV15 with TRBJ1-2; 7 bases are shared with TRBD1. Germline values: CDR1 LNHNV, CDR2 YYDKDF (reference sequence). The CDR3 runs to 16 residues. V was pared by 0 bases and J by 6 bases, with 10 bases of the junction left unmatched.

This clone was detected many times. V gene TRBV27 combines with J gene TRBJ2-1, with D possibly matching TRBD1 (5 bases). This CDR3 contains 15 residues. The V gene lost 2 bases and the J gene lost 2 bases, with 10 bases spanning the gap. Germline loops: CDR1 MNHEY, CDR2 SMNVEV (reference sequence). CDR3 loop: CASSLSQGTYNEQFF. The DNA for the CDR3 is TGTGCCAGCAGTTTAAGTCAGGGTACCTACAATGAGCAGTTCTTC.

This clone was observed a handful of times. The chain's CDR3 is CASSLYQRGKTDTQYF. CDR3 nucleotides: TGTGCCAGCAGCTTGTATCAGCGGGGGAAGACAGATACGCAGTATTTT. The rearrangement joins TRBV5-6 to TRBJ2-3; 8 nucleotides agree with TRBD2. Per the germline V gene, CDR1 is SGHDT and CDR2 is YYEEEE. V was pared by 1 base and J by 3 bases, with 7 bases of the junction left unmatched. The CDR3 has 16 residues.

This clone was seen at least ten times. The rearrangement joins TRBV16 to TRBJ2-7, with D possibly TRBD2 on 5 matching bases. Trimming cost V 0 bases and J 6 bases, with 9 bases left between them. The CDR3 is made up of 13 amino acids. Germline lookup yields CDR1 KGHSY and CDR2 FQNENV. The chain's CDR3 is CASSQSFGVEQYF. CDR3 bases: TGTGCCAGCAGCCAATCTTTCGGGGTCGAGCAGTACTTC.